This T cell receptor (beta chain) was retrieved from a study of CD8 T cells in Susac syndrome. RNA was extracted with the RNeasy kit, and a quantity of about 0.5 to 1 ug was reverse transcribed using random hexamers. Multiplex immunoSEQ PCR targeted 54 Vbeta and 13 Jbeta TCR beta segments. MiXCR was run by TCRdb on the immunoSEQ multiplex PCR reads, yielding one entry per CDR3 protein. The data show about 66,000 distinct CDR3 sequences, 94% seen once. This CDR3 has 14 amino acids. CDR1 is MGHRA and CDR2 is YSYEKL in the germline V gene. Trimming took 3 bases from V and 4 from J; bases not matched to a gene: 3.

The sequencing input was CD8+ T cells from PBMCs. The receptor comes from a human donor with multiple sclerosis. V gene TRBV4-1 combines with J gene TRBJ2-7; TRBD2 aligns across 10 bases. The CDR3 DNA reads as TGCGCCAGCAGCCAGATGACTAGCGGGTACGAGCAGTACTTC. Encoded protein: CASSQMTSGYEQYF.